Listed here is a single TCR beta chain. What it binds is unknown. This record comes from a study of human T cells and chemical hapten exposure. Per germline, CDR1 SNHLY and CDR2 FYNNEI. V lost 4 bases and J 7 bases, leaving 5 bases between the germline ends. This CDR3 is 11 amino acids long. TCRdb ran MiXCR on the RACE reads and lists one entry per CDR3 protein. The sample yields roughly 86,000 distinct CDR3 sequences, over 9.5% seen once. As for time point: patch test 1, 2 weeks after DPC sensitization. Treatment noted: therapeutic diphenylcyclopropenone sensitization with weekly scalp DPC. Study-level findings and limits: The study found that DPC sensitization did not change TCRs above 1 in 1000 frequency.

The sequences come from whole blood, collected in connection with sensitization to the hapten diphenylcyclopropenone (DPC). This chain connects TRBV2 to TRBJ2-4; D remains unclear. This sequence originates from a man aged 35-49 years with alopecia areata. Some clones in this sample may be carry-over from other donors' samples. CDR3 coding DNA: TGTGCCAGCAGTGCCGGTAACATTCAGTACTTC. Encoded protein: CASSAGNIQYF.